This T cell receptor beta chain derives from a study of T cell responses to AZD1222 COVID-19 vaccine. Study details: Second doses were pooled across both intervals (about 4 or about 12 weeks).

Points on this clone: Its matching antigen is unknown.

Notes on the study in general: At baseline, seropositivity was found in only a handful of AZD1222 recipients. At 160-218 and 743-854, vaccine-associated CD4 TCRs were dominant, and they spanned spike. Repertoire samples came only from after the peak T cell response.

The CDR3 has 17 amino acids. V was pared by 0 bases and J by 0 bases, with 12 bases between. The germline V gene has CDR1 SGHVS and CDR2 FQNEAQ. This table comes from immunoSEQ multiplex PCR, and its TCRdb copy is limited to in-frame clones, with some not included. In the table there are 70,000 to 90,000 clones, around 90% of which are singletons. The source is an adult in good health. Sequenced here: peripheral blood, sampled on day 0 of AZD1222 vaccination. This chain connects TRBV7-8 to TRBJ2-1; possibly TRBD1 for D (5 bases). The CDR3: CASSLASTVSSYNEQFF. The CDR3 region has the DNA TGTGCCAGCAGCTTAGCCTCGACAGTTAGCTCCTACAATGAGCAGTTCTTC.